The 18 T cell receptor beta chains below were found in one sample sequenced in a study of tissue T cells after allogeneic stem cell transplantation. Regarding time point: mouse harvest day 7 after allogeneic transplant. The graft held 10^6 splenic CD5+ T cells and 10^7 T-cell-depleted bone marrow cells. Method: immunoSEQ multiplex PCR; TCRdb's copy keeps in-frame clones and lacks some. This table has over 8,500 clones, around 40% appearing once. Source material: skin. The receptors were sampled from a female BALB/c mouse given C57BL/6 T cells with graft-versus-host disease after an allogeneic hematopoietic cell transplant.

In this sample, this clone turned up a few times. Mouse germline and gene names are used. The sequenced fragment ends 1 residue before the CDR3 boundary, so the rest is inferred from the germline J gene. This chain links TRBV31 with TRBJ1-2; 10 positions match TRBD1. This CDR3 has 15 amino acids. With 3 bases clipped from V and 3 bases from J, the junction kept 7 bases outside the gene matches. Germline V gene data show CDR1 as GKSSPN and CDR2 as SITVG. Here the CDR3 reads CAWRLSGTGDSDYTF. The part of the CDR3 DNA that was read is TGTGCCTGGAGGCTTTCCGGGACAGGGGACTCCGACTACACC.

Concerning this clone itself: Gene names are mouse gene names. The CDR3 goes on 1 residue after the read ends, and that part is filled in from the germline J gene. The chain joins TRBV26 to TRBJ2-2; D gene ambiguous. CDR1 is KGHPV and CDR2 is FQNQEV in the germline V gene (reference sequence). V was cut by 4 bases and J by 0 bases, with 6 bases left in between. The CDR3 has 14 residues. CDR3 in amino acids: CASSQGANTGQLYF. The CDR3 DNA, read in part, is TGTGCCAGCAGTCAGGGTGCAAACACCGGGCAGCTCTAC. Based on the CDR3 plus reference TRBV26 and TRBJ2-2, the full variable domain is NSKVIQTPRYLVKGQGQKAKMRCIPEKGHPVVFWYQQNKNNEFKFLINFQNQEVLQQIDMTEKRFSAECPSNSPCSLEIQSSEAGDSALYLCASSQGANTGQLYFGEGSKLTVL.

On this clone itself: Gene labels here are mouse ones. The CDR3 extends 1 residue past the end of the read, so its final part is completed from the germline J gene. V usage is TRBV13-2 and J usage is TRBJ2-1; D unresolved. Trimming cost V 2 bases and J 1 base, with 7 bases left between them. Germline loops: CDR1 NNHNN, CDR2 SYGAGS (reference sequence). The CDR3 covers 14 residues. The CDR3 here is CASGDGVNYAEQFF. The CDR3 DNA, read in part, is TGTGCCAGCGGTGACGGGGTGAACTATGCTGAGCAGTTC.

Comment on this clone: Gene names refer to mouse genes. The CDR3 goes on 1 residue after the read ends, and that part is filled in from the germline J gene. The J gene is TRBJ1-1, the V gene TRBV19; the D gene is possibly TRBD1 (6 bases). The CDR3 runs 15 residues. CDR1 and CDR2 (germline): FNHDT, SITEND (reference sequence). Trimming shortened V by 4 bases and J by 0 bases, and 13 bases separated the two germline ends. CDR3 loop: CASSLRDTSNTEVFF. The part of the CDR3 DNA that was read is TGTGCCAGCAGTCTTCGGGACACCTCAAACACAGAAGTCTTC.

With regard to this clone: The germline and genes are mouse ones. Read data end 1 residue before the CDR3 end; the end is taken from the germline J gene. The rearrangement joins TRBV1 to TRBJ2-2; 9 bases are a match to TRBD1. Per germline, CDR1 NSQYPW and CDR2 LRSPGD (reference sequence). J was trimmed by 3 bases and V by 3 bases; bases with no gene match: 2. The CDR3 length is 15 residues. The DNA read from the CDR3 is TGCACCTGCAGTGCGACAGGGGGAGACACCGGGCAGCTCTAC. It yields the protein CTCSATGGDTGQLY. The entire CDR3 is CTCSATGGDTGQLYF.

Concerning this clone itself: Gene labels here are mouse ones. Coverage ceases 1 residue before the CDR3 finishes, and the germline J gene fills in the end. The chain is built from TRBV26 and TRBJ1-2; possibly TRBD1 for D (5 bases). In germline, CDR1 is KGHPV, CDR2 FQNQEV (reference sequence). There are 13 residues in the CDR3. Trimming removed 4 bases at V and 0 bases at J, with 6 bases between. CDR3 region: CASSRTPNSDYTF. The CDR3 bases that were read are TGTGCCAGCAGTCGGACACCAAACTCCGACTACACC.

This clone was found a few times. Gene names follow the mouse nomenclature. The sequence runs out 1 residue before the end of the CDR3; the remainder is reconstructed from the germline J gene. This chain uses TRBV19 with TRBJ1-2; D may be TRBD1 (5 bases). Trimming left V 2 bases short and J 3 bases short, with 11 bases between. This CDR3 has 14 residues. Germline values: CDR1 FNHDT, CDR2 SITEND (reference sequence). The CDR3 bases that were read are TGTGCCAGCAGTATTCGCAGGGTAGACTCCGACTACACC. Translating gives CASSIRRVDSDYT. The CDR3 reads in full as CASSIRRVDSDYTF.

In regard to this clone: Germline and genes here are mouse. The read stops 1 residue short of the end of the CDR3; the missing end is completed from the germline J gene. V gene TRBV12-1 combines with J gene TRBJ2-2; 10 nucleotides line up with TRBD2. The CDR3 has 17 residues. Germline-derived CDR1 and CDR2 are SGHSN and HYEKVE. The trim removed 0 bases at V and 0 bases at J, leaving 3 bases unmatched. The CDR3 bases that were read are TGTGCCAGCTCTCTCGAACTGGGGGGGACAAACACCGGGCAGCTCTAC. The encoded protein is CASSLELGGTNTGQLY. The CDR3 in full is CASSLELGGTNTGQLYF. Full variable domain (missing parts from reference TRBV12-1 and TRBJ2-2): DSGVVQSPRHIIKEKGGRSVLTCIPISGHSNVVWYQQTLGKELKFLIQHYEKVERDKGFLPSRFSVQQFDDYHSEMNMSALELEDSAMYFCASSLELGGTNTGQLYFGEGSKLTVL.

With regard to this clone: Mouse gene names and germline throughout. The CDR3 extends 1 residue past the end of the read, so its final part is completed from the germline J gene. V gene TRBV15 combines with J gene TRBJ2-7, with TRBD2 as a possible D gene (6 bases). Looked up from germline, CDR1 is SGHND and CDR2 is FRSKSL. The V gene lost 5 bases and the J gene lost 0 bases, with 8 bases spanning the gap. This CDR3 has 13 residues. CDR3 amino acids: CASSGGSSYEQYF. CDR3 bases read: TGTGCCAGCAGTGGGGGGAGCTCCTATGAACAGTAC.

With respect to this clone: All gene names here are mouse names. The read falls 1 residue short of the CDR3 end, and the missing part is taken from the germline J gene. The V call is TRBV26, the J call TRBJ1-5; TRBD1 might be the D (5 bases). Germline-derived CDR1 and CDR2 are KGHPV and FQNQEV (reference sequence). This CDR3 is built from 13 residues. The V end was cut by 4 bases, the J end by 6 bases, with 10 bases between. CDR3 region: CASSPRGRQAPLF. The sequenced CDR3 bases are TGTGCCAGCAGTCCAAGGGGACGCCAGGCTCCGCTT. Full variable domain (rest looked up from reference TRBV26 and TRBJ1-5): NSKVIQTPRYLVKGQGQKAKMRCIPEKGHPVVFWYQQNKNNEFKFLINFQNQEVLQQIDMTEKRFSAECPSNSPCSLEIQSSEAGDSALYLCASSPRGRQAPLFGEGTRLSVL.

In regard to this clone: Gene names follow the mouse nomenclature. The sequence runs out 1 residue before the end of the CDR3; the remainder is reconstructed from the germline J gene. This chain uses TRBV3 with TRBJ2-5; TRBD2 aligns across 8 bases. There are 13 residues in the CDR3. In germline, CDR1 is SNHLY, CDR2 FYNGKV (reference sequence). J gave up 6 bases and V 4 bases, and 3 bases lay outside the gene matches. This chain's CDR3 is CASSSGGHDTQYF. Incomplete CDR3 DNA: TGTGCCAGCAGCTCTGGGGGGCACGACACCCAGTAC.

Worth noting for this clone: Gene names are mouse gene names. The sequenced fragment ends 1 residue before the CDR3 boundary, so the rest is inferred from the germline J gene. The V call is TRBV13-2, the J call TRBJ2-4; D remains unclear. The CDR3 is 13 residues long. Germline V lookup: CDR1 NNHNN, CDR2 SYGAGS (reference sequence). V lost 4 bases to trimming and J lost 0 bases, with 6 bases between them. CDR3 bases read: TGTGCCAGCGGTTTAGCTAGTCAAAACACCTTGTAC. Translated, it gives CASGLASQNTLY. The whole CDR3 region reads CASGLASQNTLYF.

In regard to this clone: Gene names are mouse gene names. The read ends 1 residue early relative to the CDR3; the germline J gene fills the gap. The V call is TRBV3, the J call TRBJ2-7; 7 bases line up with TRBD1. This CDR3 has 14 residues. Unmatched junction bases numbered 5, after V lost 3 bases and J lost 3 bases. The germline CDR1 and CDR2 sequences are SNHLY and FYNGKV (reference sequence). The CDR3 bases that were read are TGTGCCAGCAGCTTCGGGACAGAGGGCTATGAACAGTAC. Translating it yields CASSFGTEGYEQY. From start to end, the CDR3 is CASSFGTEGYEQYF. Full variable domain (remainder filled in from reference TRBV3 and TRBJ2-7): GPKVLQIPSHQIIDMGQMVTLNCDPVSNHLYFYWYKQILGQQMEFLVNFYNGKVMEKSKLFKDQFSVERPDGSYFTLKIQPTALEDSAVYFCASSFGTEGYEQYFGPGTRLTVL.

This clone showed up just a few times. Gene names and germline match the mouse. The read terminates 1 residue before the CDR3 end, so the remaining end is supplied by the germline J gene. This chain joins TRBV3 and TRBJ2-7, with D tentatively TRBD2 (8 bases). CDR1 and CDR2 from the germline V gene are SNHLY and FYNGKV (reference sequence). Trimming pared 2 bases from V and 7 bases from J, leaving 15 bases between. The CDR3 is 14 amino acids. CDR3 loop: CASSLQGGRWEQYF. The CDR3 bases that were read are TGTGCCAGCAGCTTACAGGGGGGGCGCTGGGAACAGTAC. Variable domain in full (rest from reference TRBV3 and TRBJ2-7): GPKVLQIPSHQIIDMGQMVTLNCDPVSNHLYFYWYKQILGQQMEFLVNFYNGKVMEKSKLFKDQFSVERPDGSYFTLKIQPTALEDSAVYFCASSLQGGRWEQYFGPGTRLTVL.

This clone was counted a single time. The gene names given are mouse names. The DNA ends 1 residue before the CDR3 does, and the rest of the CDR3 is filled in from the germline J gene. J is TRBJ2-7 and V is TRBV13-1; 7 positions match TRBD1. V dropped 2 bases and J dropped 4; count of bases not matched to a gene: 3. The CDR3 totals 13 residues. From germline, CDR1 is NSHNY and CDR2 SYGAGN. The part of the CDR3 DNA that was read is TGTGCCAGCAGTGAAGGGACAGTATATGAACAGTAC. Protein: CASSEGTVYEQY. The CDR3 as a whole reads CASSEGTVYEQYF.

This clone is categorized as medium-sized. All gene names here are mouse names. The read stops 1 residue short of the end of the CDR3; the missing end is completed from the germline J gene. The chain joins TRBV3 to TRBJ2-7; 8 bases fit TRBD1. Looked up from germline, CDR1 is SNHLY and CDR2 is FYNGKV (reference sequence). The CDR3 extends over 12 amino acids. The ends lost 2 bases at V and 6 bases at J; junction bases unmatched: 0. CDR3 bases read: TGTGCCAGCAGCTTACAGGGGGCTGAACAGTAC. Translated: CASSLQGAEQY. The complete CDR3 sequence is CASSLQGAEQYF.

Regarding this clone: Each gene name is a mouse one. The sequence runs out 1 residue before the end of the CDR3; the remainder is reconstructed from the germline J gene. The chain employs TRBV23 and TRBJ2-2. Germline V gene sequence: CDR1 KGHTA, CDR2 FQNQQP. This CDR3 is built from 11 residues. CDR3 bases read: TGCTCCAGCGGAAACACCGGGCAGCTCTAC. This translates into CSSGNTGQLY. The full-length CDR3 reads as CSSGNTGQLYF.

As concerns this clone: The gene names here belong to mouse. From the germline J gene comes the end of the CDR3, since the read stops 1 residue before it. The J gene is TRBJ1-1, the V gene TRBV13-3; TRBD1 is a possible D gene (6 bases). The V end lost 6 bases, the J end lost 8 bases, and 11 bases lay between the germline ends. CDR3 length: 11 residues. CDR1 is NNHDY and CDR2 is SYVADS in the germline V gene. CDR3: CASTQGTEVFF. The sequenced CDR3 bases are TGTGCCAGCACCCAGGGGACGGAAGTCTTC.